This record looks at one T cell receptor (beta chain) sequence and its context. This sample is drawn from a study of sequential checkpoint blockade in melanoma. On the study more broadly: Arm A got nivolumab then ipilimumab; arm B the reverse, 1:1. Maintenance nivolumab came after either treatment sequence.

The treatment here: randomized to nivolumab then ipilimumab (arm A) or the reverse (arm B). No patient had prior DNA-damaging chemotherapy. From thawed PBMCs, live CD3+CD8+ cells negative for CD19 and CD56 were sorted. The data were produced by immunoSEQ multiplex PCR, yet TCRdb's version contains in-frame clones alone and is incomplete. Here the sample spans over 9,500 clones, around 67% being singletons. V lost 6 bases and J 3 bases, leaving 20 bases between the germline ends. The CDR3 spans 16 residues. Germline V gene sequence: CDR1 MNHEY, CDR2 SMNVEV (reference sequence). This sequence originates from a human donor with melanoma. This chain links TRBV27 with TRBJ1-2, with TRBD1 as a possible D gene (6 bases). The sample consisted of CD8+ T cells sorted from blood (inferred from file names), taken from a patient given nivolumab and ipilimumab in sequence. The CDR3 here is CASSPTRSGADYGYTF. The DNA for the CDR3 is TGTGCCAGCAGCCCTACCCGGTCAGGGGCTGACTATGGCTACACCTTC.